This T cell receptor beta chain was retrieved from a study of beta chain features in type 1 diabetes. Findings and limits, study-wide: TCRB repertoires of naive, central memory and Treg cells appeared more similar among patients than among healthy donors. TCRB CDR3 length was moderately but significantly reduced in all four CD4+ subsets of Type 1 diabetes patients.

TCRB transcripts that were expressed got sequenced, as all of the isolated RNA had been reverse transcribed. Some clones are missing from TCRdb's copy, which holds only in-frame ones; the method was immunoSEQ multiplex PCR. The sample lists 250,000 to 350,000 clones; over 14% were seen once. Only a few counts were recorded for this clone. The target antigen is unknown. Staining for CD45RO/CCR7/CD25/CD127/CD95/CD27 allowed sorting of CD4+ naive, central memory, regulatory and stem cell-like memory cells. The V gene end was trimmed by 5 bases and the J gene end by 9 bases; junction bases not matched to a gene: 10. CDR3 length: 15 residues. In germline, CDR1 is SEHNR, CDR2 FQNEAQ (reference sequence).

J is TRBJ2-1 and V is TRBV7-9; 10 bases match TRBD1. This sequence was found in a man aged 18 to 30 with type 1 diabetes. The sample comprised naive CD4+ T cells from blood. DNA for the CDR3: TGTGCCAGCAGCCCGGGACAGGGGCCTGGGGGTGAGCAGTTCTTC. This codes for CASSPGQGPGGEQFF.